Listed here is a single T cell receptor (beta chain). Its specificity is unknown. CDR3 length: 13 amino acids. Trimming removed 5 bases at V and 4 bases at J, with 11 bases between. Germline V gene data show CDR1 as SGHAT and CDR2 as FQDESV (reference sequence). The PCR ran on 60 Vbeta and 13 Jbeta primers. In the authors' workflow: Later work found 80 million to 85 million unique TCR beta chains, with 9.5 million to 11 million shared. TCRdb's copy holds only in-frame clones and misses some; the assay was immunoSEQ multiplex PCR. The V and J calls and clone size are taken from that table; D and trimming were inferred from the DNA. Among 80,000 to 95,000 clones listed, roughly 63% were seen once. The data originate from a study of cytomegalovirus exposure and HLA in healthy donors. The study, taken as a whole, reports: Per a prior analysis, the majority of TCR beta V segments were productive roughly 87% or roughly 30% of the time.

Specimen: PBMCs. The J gene is TRBJ1-1, the V gene TRBV11-1; D might be TRBD1 (6 bases). The TCR was taken from a woman in her thirties in good health and CMV-seronegative. CDR3 sequence: CASSPRGGTEAFF. The CDR3, as DNA: TGTGCCAGCAGCCCTAGGGGGGGCACTGAAGCTTTCTTT.